This T cell receptor (beta chain) was documented in a study of T-cell reconstitution after alpha-beta-depleted transplantation in children (dated by TCRdb to about 2016). For context, the study as a whole: Using TCR repertoire profiling, the study quantitatively followed how T-cell immune reconstitution unfolded in children after TCRalphabeta/CD19-depleted allogeneic hematopoietic cell transplantation.

The CDR1 and CDR2 encoded by the germline V gene (reference sequence) are SEHNR and FQNEAQ. The CDR3 spans 14 residues, from the cysteine through the phenylalanine. Kept here is only the CDR3 DNA, which spans 42 bases and is read in frame from base 1. V drops 10 bases and J drops 0 bases, leaving 12 bases in between. This clonotype was seen ten or more times. Its recognized antigen is unknown. No per-base quality is available; no much larger clone lies one base away. The library was generated by PCR. The instrument given in TCRdb is Illumina HiSeq 2500. Molecular barcoding was employed in the preparation of TCR libraries, with unique molecular identifiers being used to normalize TCRbeta repertoire quantification. TCRdb handled the public reads itself, with Q25 trimming in fastp and clone calling in MiXCR, and kept productive beta chains. Records with the same CDR3 protein are collapsed into one entry carrying the most frequent genes and DNA. This sample lists approximately 200,000 distinct CDR3 sequences; just over 14% were detected once. The ten largest make up less than 15% of the sample.

The source is a human donor who donated a stem cell graft to a child with acute lymphoblastic leukemia. The chain is made from TRBV7-9 and TRBJ2-2; the D gene remains uncertain. The sequencing here drew on PBMCs from the stem cell graft donor, taken from the stem cell graft. The DNA is as follows: TGTGCCACCCTCCCCCAGGCGAACACCGGGGAGCTGTTTTTT. It specifies CATLPQANTGELFF.